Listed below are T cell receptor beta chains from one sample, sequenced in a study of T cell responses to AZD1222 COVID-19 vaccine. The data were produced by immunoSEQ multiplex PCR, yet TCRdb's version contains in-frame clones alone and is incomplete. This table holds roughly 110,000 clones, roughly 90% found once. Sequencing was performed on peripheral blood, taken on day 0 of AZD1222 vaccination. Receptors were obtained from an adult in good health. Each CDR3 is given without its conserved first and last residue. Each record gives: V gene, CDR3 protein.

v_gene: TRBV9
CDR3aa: ASSQPPGAGNTIY

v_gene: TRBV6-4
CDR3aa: ASRDSIKGSEQY

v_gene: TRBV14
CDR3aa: ASAGVYEQY

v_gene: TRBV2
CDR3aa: AGGDVGNTEAF

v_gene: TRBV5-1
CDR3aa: ASSFVYGLADGELF

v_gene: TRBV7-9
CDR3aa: ASSRTGGAGNTIY

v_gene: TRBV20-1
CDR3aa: SASVEGANYGYT

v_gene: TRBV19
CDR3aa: ASNRAQLYGYT

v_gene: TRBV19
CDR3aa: ASGTRTDTQY

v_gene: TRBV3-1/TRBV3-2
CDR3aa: ASSQAQETQY

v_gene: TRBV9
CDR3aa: ASSVAASNEQY

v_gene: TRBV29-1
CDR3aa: SSKAGRYNEQF

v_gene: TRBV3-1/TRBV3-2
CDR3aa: ASSQDGRHYGYT

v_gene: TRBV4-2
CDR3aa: ASSQEPDNGLRGYT

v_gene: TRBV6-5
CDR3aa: ASRRSGTYEQY

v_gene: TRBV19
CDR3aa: ASSMGRAGANVLT

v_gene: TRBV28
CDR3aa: ASSPANYYEQY

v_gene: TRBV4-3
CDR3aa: ASSRGTPNQPQH

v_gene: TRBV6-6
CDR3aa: ASSQGNTQY

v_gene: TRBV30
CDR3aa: AWSPLTGNNSPLH

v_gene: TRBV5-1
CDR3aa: ASSLGLGDYNEQF

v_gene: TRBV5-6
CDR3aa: ASSLGSTRGYGYT

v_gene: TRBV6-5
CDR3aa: ASSPNRDPTYEQY